These 15 T cell receptor beta chains were sequenced from one sample in a study of CD8 T cells in ankylosing spondylitis. General study findings and limits: There was a TCR beta motif, made of eight highly homologous variants, that appeared characteristic of ankylosing spondylitis blood.

From the 5' RACE reads, TCRdb called clonotypes with MiXCR, one entry per CDR3 protein. The top ten clones hold about a sixth of a sample with a few hundred thousand distinct CDR3 sequences, around 20% of them seen once. Antigen specificity for these receptors is unknown. The specimen was blood, either unsorted or a sorted T cell fraction (not recorded which). These receptors all stem from a male donor with ankylosing spondylitis.

Notes on this clonotype: At one boundary the junction diverges from the germline segment, which might be a read error. The V gene is TRBV5-1, the J gene TRBJ2-7; D remains unclear. There are 17 residues in the CDR3. The germline V gene encodes CDR1 SGHRS and CDR2 YFSETQ. CDR3 region: CASSLTPAVGRSYEQYF. The CDR3 region has the DNA TGTGCCAGCAGCTTGACCCCCGCGGTTGGGCGCTCCTACGAGCAGTACTTC.

This sequence joins TRBV7-6 and TRBJ1-5; maybe TRBD1 (5 bases). In germline, CDR1 is SGHVS, CDR2 FNYEAQ. The V gene lost 1 base and the J gene lost 6 bases, with 10 bases spanning the gap. CDR3 length equals 14 residues. The CDR3 DNA follows: TGTGCCAGCAGCTTAGTCGGGGGGAGTCAGCCCCAGCATTTT. It yields the protein CASSLVGGSQPQHF.

The V call is TRBV20-1, the J call TRBJ2-1; D is perhaps TRBD2 (6 bases). CDR3 size: 14 residues. Between the trimmed V and J ends, which lost 1 base and 5 bases, there was a span of 12 bases. Germline CDR1 DFQATT, CDR2 SNEGSKA (reference sequence). The CDR3 region is CSARGPRGNNEQFF. The CDR3 nucleotides are TGCAGTGCTAGAGGTCCGCGCGGGAACAATGAGCAGTTCTTC.

This clonotype was detected a few times. The chain is built from TRBV4-1 and TRBJ2-3; no firm D call. CDR3 length: 13 amino acids. The V and J ends lost 0 bases and 7 bases respectively, with 8 bases between them. Germline CDR1 is MGHRA and CDR2 is YSYEKL. For the CDR3, the DNA is TGCGCCAGCAGCCAAGAAACAGATTATACGCAGTATTTT. Its protein product is CASSQETDYTQYF.

This clonotype was counted many times. The chain couples TRBV29-1 to TRBJ2-2; D not certain. CDR1 and CDR2 (germline): SQVTM, ANQGSEA. Trimming removed 7 bases from V and 0 bases from J, with 15 bases in between. This CDR3 spans 15 amino acids. DNA for the CDR3: TGCAGCGCTCGCAATTACACCGCGAACACCGGGGAGCTGTTTTTT. It encodes CSARNYTANTGELFF.

The V and J genes are TRBV7-2 and TRBJ2-7, with D possibly matching TRBD2 (5 bases). The CDR3 is 15 amino acids. From germline, CDR1 is SGHTA and CDR2 FQGNSA. The V end was cut by 3 bases, the J end by 3 bases, with 15 bases between. The CDR3 DNA reads TGTGCCAGCAGCTTTAGGACTCCGCCCTTCTACGAGCAGTACTTC. This gives the protein CASSFRTPPFYEQYF.

The chain combines TRBV3-1 with TRBJ2-5; D might be TRBD2 (5 bases). CDR3 length: 13 amino acids. V was shortened by 3 bases and J by 1 base, with 6 bases between the two germline ends. Germline V gene data show CDR1 as LGHDT and CDR2 as YNNKEL (reference sequence). The CDR3 here is CASSHTSQETQYF. The DNA for the CDR3 is TGTGCCAGCAGCCATACTAGCCAAGAGACCCAGTACTTC.

This chain links TRBV5-1 with TRBJ1-3, with 8 nucleotides matching TRBD1. V shed 1 base and J 2 bases; nucleotides not matched to a gene: 8. The CDR3 is 17 residues long. The germline V gene encodes CDR1 SGHRS and CDR2 YFSETQ. The DNA of the CDR3 is TGCGCCAGCAGCTTGCGACCGTTGGACAGGGCTGGAAACACCATATATTTT. Protein: CASSLRPLDRAGNTIYF.

The V call is TRBV12-3 or TRBV12-4, the J call TRBJ2-1; 11 bases match TRBD2. V shed 6 bases and J 6 bases; nucleotides not matched to a gene: 7. The length of the CDR3 is 15 residues. Written as DNA, the CDR3 is TGTGCCAGCAGACAACTAGCGGGAGAATTCAATGAGCAGTTCTTC. Translated, it gives CASRQLAGEFNEQFF.

The chain carries TRBV5-1 and TRBJ1-2; the D is unclear. Deletions cut 3 bases from V and 6 bases from J, with 12 bases between. Per germline, CDR1 SGHRS and CDR2 YFSETQ. This CDR3 region has 13 residues. CDR3 DNA: TGCGCCAGCAGCTCGGAGGCGTTCGATGGCTACACCTTC. This encodes CASSSEAFDGYTF.

This clonotype was seen just once. This chain connects TRBV12-3 or TRBV12-4 to TRBJ1-1; D gene uncertain. V was shortened by 5 bases and J by 0 bases, with 13 bases between the two germline ends. The CDR3 spans 15 residues. CDR3 sequence reads: CASSILLVMNTEAFF. DNA of the CDR3: TGTGCCAGCAGTATCCTATTGGTCATGAACACTGAAGCTTTCTTT.

The genes are TRBV12-3 or TRBV12-4 and TRBJ1-1; D perhaps matches TRBD1 (5 bases). The CDR3 consists of 13 residues. The V end was cut by 6 bases, the J end by 1 base, with 9 bases between. The CDR3 DNA is TGTGCCAGCAGCCCGGGGACGAACACTGAAGCTTTCTTT. Translation gives CASSPGTNTEAFF.

The rearrangement joins TRBV29-1 to TRBJ2-3; 13 nucleotides line up with TRBD2. V was pared by 7 bases and J by 5 bases, with 9 bases of the junction left unmatched. This CDR3 contains 15 residues. CDR1 is SQVTM, CDR2 ANQGSEA, per germline. The CDR3 sequence is CSETGLAGSVDTQYF. CDR3 in DNA: TGCAGCGAAACGGGACTAGCGGGATCAGTAGATACGCAGTATTTT.

In this sample, this clonotype turned up a few times. The chain links TRBV19 to TRBJ2-2, with a possible D match to TRBD2 (5 bases). This CDR3 is built from 12 residues. The germline V gene has CDR1 LNHDA and CDR2 SQIVND (reference sequence). V was clipped by 4 bases and J by 6 bases, with 6 bases between them. CDR3 nucleotides: TGTGCCAGTAGTACGGAGGCCGGGGAGCTGTTTTTT. Its translation is CASSTEAGELFF.

This chain's CDR3 is CSAIGTVNQPQHF. The CDR3 nucleotides are TGCAGTGCTATTGGGACAGTCAATCAGCCCCAGCATTTT. This rearrangement joins TRBV20-1 to TRBJ1-5, with 7 positions matching TRBD1. The CDR3 totals 13 residues. In germline, CDR1 is DFQATT, CDR2 SNEGSKA (reference sequence). J was trimmed by 3 bases and V by 4 bases; bases with no gene match: 3.